The rows below give T cell receptor beta chains drawn from one sample of a study of T cells after yellow fever vaccination. TCRdb re-called the 5' RACE reads with MiXCR, one entry per CDR3 protein. The sample gives about 160,000 distinct CDR3 sequences, approximately 10% of which show up once; approximately 39% is in the top ten. Sequenced material: CD8+ T cells sorted from PBMCs, taken 45 days after the yellow fever booster vaccination. Every receptor here comes from a young man who received the YFV17D yellow fever vaccine. CDR3s include the opening cysteine and the closing phenylalanine or tryptophan. The D gene is left open where the match is weak. Size tells how often a clone was seen (once, few, many) or the class of an expanded clone, and some rows leave it out.

j_gene: TRBJ2-7
d_gene: NA
len: 12
v_gene: TRBV7-9
abundance: few
CDR3nt: TGTGCCAGCAACGAAGGTACGCACGAGCAGTACTTC
CDR3aa: CASNEGTHEQYF

j_gene: TRBJ2-1
d_gene: NA
len: 12
v_gene: TRBV27
abundance: NA
CDR3nt: TGTGCCAGCAGTTCTGCTAGCAATGAGCAGTTCTTC
CDR3aa: CASSSASNEQFF

j_gene: TRBJ2-1
d_gene: NA
len: 14
v_gene: TRBV7-9
abundance: NA
CDR3nt: TGTGCAGCTATAGGCGCCGGCTCCTACAATGAGCAGTTCTTC
CDR3aa: CAAIGAGSYNEQFF

j_gene: TRBJ2-7
d_gene: NA
len: 14
v_gene: TRBV27
abundance: NA
CDR3nt: TGTGCCAGCAGTGCCGGGACGTGGTCCTACGAGCAGTACTTC
CDR3aa: CASSAGTWSYEQYF

j_gene: TRBJ2-3
d_gene: NA
len: 15
v_gene: TRBV7-7
abundance: many
CDR3nt: TGTGCCAGCAGCTTAGGGCTATCTGGCACAGATACGCAGTATTTT
CDR3aa: CASSLGLSGTDTQYF

j_gene: TRBJ2-3
d_gene: NA
len: 15
v_gene: TRBV12-3/TRBV12-4
abundance: many
CDR3nt: TGTGCCAGCACTTTCGGAGTGGGGGGTCCAGATACGCAGTATTTT
CDR3aa: CASTFGVGGPDTQYF

j_gene: TRBJ1-3
d_gene: NA
len: 15
v_gene: TRBV14
abundance: NA
CDR3nt: TGTGCCAGCAGCTCCGGACAGCCTTCTGGAAACACCATATATTTT
CDR3aa: CASSSGQPSGNTIYF

j_gene: TRBJ2-7
d_gene: NA
len: 13
v_gene: TRBV2
abundance: NA
CDR3nt: TGTGCCAGCAGATGGACAGAATCCTACGAGCAGTACTTC
CDR3aa: CASRWTESYEQYF

j_gene: TRBJ1-2
d_gene: TRBD1
len: 13
v_gene: TRBV12-5
abundance: NA
CDR3nt: TGTGCTAGTGGCCCAACAGGGGCCTATGGCTACACCTTC
CDR3aa: CASGPTGAYGYTF

j_gene: TRBJ2-5
d_gene: NA
len: 13
v_gene: TRBV27
abundance: NA
CDR3nt: TGTGCCAGCAGTTTATCCGGGCCCCGGACCCAGTACTTC
CDR3aa: CASSLSGPRTQYF

j_gene: TRBJ2-3
d_gene: NA
len: 16
v_gene: TRBV6-2/TRBV6-3
abundance: NA
CDR3nt: TGTGCCAGCAGTTACCCCTTCGGCGGGGGCACAGATACGCAGTATTTT
CDR3aa: CASSYPFGGGTDTQYF

j_gene: TRBJ2-1
d_gene: NA
len: 15
v_gene: TRBV9
abundance: NA
CDR3nt: TGTGCCAGCAGCGTAGTGGGGGGGCTCTACAATGAGCAGTTCTTC
CDR3aa: CASSVVGGLYNEQFF

j_gene: TRBJ1-2
d_gene: NA
len: 14
v_gene: TRBV6-5
abundance: few
CDR3nt: TGTGCCAGCAGTTACGTTCCAGCTACTCATGGCTACACCTTC
CDR3aa: CASSYVPATHGYTF

j_gene: TRBJ1-2
d_gene: NA
len: 14
v_gene: TRBV10-3
abundance: NA
CDR3nt: TGTGCCATCACCCAGGACAGAGACAACTATGGCTACACCTTC
CDR3aa: CAITQDRDNYGYTF

j_gene: TRBJ2-3
d_gene: TRBD2
len: 14
v_gene: TRBV5-1
abundance: few
CDR3nt: TGCGCCAGCAGCGTCAGAGCGGGGTTCGATACGCAGTATTTT
CDR3aa: CASSVRAGFDTQYF

j_gene: TRBJ2-3
d_gene: NA
len: 12
v_gene: TRBV12-3/TRBV12-4
abundance: many
CDR3nt: TGTGCCAGCAGCCCCCCCACAGATACGCAGTATTTT
CDR3aa: CASSPPTDTQYF

j_gene: TRBJ1-1
d_gene: TRBD1
len: 15
v_gene: TRBV7-2
abundance: NA
CDR3nt: TGTGCCAGCAGTTTACCGGGACAGGGACAAGCTGAAGCTTTCTTT
CDR3aa: CASSLPGQGQAEAFF